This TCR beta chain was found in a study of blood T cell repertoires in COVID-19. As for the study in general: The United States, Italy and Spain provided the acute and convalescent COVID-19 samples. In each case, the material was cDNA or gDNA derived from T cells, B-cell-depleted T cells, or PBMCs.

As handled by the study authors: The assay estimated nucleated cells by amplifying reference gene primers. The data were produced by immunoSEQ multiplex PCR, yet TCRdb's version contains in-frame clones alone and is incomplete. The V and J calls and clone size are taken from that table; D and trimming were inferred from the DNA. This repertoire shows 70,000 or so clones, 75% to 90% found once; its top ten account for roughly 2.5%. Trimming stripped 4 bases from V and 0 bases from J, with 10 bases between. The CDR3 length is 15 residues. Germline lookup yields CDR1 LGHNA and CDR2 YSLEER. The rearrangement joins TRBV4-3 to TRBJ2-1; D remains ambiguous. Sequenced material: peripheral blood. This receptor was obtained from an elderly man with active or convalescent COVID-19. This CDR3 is CASSPIASSYNEQFF. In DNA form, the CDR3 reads TGCGCCAGCAGCCCCATAGCTAGCTCCTACAATGAGCAGTTCTTC.